This TCR beta chain was sequenced in a study of blood T cells in healthy people across ages. A second PCR, run for roughly 7 to 12 cycles, used a sample-barcoded 5' primer plus a J-beta primer mix. Each single sample gave us at least 2.5 million CDR3-containing paired-end reads. TCRdb ran MiXCR on the 5' RACE reads and lists one entry per CDR3 protein. Of 1.5 million or so distinct CDR3 sequences in the sample, about 40% were seen once. The CDR3 is 12 residues long. Trimming took off 7 bases at V and 13 bases at J, with 19 bases between the two ends. CDR1 SNHLY and CDR2 FYNNEI come from the germline V gene.

This receptor was identified in a young woman in good health. What was sequenced was blood. This chain links TRBV2 with TRBJ1-2; tentatively, D is TRBD1 (6 bases). Here the CDR3 DNA reads TGTGCCAGCAAATACTACGCAGGGGCGATCACCTTC. Its translation: CASKYYAGAITF.